What follows are 23 T cell receptor beta chains derived from one specimen sequenced in a study of blood T cell repertoires in COVID-19. Measured with immunoSEQ multiplex PCR; TCRdb has only the in-frame clones, and not every one. The table has about 50,000 clones, under 85% seen once. Material for sequencing was peripheral blood. The source is a man between 40 and 49 years old with acute or convalescent COVID-19.

This rearrangement joins TRBV5-6 to TRBJ2-7; tentative D call: TRBD1 (7 bases). The V gene lost 4 bases and the J gene lost 3 bases, with 11 bases spanning the gap. Germline loops: CDR1 SGHDT, CDR2 YYEEEE. CDR3 length: 13 residues. CDR3: CASSGRTGYEQYF. Here the CDR3 DNA reads TGTGCCAGCAGCGGGAGGACAGGCTACGAGCAGTACTTC.

The chain uses TRBV3-1 (or the pseudogene TRBV3-2) and TRBJ1-5; weak D call: TRBD1 (6 bases). Germline CDR1 and CDR2: LGHDT and YNNKEL (reference sequence). This CDR3 comprises 15 residues. Trimming removed 3 bases at V and 4 bases at J, with 13 bases between. The CDR3 DNA reads as TGTGCCAGCAGCCAGTCCGGACAGACAAATCAGCCCCAGCATTTT. Its protein is CASSQSGQTNQPQHF.

The chain employs TRBV24-1 and TRBJ2-5; D might be TRBD2 (5 bases). The CDR3 totals 15 residues. V dropped 4 bases and J dropped 1 base, with 12 bases sitting between them. Per the germline V gene, CDR1 is KGHDR and CDR2 is SFDVKD. CDR3 bases: TGTGCCACCAGTGAGAGCGGTACTCTCCAAGAGACCCAGTACTTC. This sequence encodes CATSESGTLQETQYF.

V and J are TRBV5-1 and TRBJ1-1; 7 nucleotides agree with TRBD1. Germline V CDR1 and CDR2: SGHRS, YFSETQ. V was clipped by 2 bases and J by 3 bases; unmatched bases: 1. CDR3 length equals 13 residues. CDR3 residues: CASSLQGYTEAFF. The CDR3 nucleotides read TGCGCCAGCAGCTTACAGGGGTACACTGAAGCTTTCTTT.

V is TRBV19 and J is TRBJ1-1; D call uncertain. The CDR3 has 11 amino acids. V gave up 2 bases and J gave up 10 bases, with 8 bases separating them. Germline V gene sequence: CDR1 LNHDA, CDR2 SQIVND (reference sequence). CDR3 protein: CASSILGGAFF. For the CDR3, the DNA is TGTGCCAGTAGTATACTGGGAGGAGCTTTCTTT.

The chain uses TRBV5-1 and TRBJ1-2; D might be TRBD1 (5 bases). V dropped 5 bases and J dropped 8 bases, with 16 bases sitting between them. The CDR3 consists of 13 residues. Germline V gives CDR1 SGHRS, CDR2 YFSETQ. This CDR3 reads CASRTTGGRGYTF. The CDR3 bases are TGCGCCAGCAGAACCACGGGGGGAAGGGGCTACACCTTC. Drawing the rest from reference TRBV5-1 and TRBJ1-2, the complete variable domain is KAGVTQTPRYLIKTRGQQVTLSCSPISGHRSVSWYQQTPGQGLQFLFEYFSETQRNKGNFPGRFSGRQFSNSRSEMNVSTLELGDSALYLCASRTTGGRGYTFGSGTRLTVV.

This chain connects TRBV5-4 to TRBJ1-2, with 12 bases identical to TRBD1. The germline V gene has CDR1 SGHNT and CDR2 YYREEE (reference sequence). V shed 3 bases and J 0 bases; nucleotides not matched to a gene: 3. There are 16 residues in the CDR3. CDR3 sequence (DNA): TGTGCCAGCAGCTCGGGACAGGGGGCATCTAACTATGGCTACACCTTC. It is translated as CASSSGQGASNYGYTF. Supplemented by reference TRBV5-4 and TRBJ1-2, the full variable domain reads ETGVTQSPTHLIKTRGQQVTLRCSSQSGHNTVSWYQQALGQGPQFIFQYYREEENGRGNFPPRFSGLQFPNYSSELNVNALELDDSALYLCASSSGQGASNYGYTFGSGTRLTVV.

This clone was recorded a few times. The chain couples TRBV19 to TRBJ1-1; the D gene is possibly TRBD1 (5 bases). Germline V gives CDR1 LNHDA, CDR2 SQIVND (reference sequence). The CDR3 contains 13 residues. V was clipped by 7 bases and J by 8 bases, with 17 bases between them. The CDR3 nucleotides are TGTGCCAGTACCCCGATCCAGGGCCGAGAAGCTTTCTTT. Protein: CASTPIQGREAFF.

The CDR3: CASSQTFGGLRSGNTIYF. In DNA, the CDR3 is TGTGCCAGCAGCCAAACGTTCGGTGGGCTTAGGTCTGGAAACACCATATATTTT. The chain uses TRBV3-1 (or the pseudogene TRBV3-2) and TRBJ1-3, with no clear D. V shed 2 bases and J shed 1 base, with 18 bases lying between them. This CDR3 has 18 residues. Germline CDR1 reads LGHDT; CDR2 reads YNNKEL (reference sequence).

The rearrangement links TRBV5-1 to TRBJ1-2, with TRBD1 matching over 9 bases. V was clipped by 2 bases and J by 8 bases; unmatched bases: 10. Germline loops: CDR1 SGHRS, CDR2 YFSETQ. The CDR3 spans 15 residues. In DNA, the CDR3 is TGCGCCAGCAGCTTTGGCCGGGACAGGGTGAGCGGCTACACCTTC. Translating it yields CASSFGRDRVSGYTF.

The chain couples TRBV27 to TRBJ1-2; possibly TRBD1 for D (5 bases). This CDR3 region has 14 residues. Germline assignment: CDR1 MNHEY and CDR2 SMNVEV (reference sequence). V lost 0 bases, J lost 4 bases, and 9 bases lay in between. CDR3 in amino acids: CASSLSGGSYGYTF. The CDR3 nucleotides are TGTGCCAGCAGTTTATCGGGGGGGAGCTATGGCTACACCTTC.

By proportion, this clone is medium-sized. The V gene is TRBV12-3 or TRBV12-4, the J gene TRBJ2-5, with 7 bases aligning to TRBD1. CDR3 length: 13 amino acids. With V trimmed by 5 bases and J by 5 bases, 5 bases remained unmatched. CDR3 amino acids: CASSPDRVETQYF. CDR3 bases: TGTGCCAGCAGTCCCGACAGGGTGGAGACCCAGTACTTC.

This chain uses TRBV13 with TRBJ1-3; D is unclear. CDR3 length equals 17 residues. CDR1 and CDR2 (germline): PRHDT, FYEKMQ (reference sequence). Trimming stripped 0 bases from V and 0 bases from J, with 12 bases between. In nucleotides, the CDR3 is TGTGCCAGCAGCTTAGGCCCCCAGATGAACTCTGGAAACACCATATATTTT. Translating it yields CASSLGPQMNSGNTIYF.

The V gene is TRBV18, the J gene TRBJ1-6; D may be TRBD1 (5 bases). V was shortened by 3 bases and J by 1 base, with 16 bases between the two germline ends. In germline, CDR1 is KGHSH, CDR2 LQKENI. This CDR3 is 18 amino acids long. The CDR3 nucleotides read TGTGCCAGCTCACCTGCGATGCAGGGCGGTTCCTATAATTCACCCCTCCACTTT. This gives the protein CASSPAMQGGSYNSPLHF.

The gene calls are TRBV3-1 (or the pseudogene TRBV3-2) and TRBJ2-6, with D possibly TRBD2 on 7 matching bases. The CDR3 has 19 amino acids. With 5 bases removed from V and 2 bases from J, the gap between germline ends came to 22 bases. In germline, CDR1 is LGHDT, CDR2 YNNKEL (reference sequence). The CDR3 loop is CASSLLRGGRSPGANVLTF. The CDR3 nucleotides read TGTGCCAGCAGCTTACTCAGGGGCGGGAGATCTCCTGGGGCCAACGTCCTGACTTTC.

The chain is built from TRBV2 and TRBJ1-4; the D is unclear. Per germline, CDR1 SNHLY and CDR2 FYNNEI. The CDR3 length is 11 residues. V lost 4 bases, J lost 15 bases, and 12 bases lay in between. The CDR3 protein is CASSVSEPLFF. CDR3 nucleotide sequence: TGTGCCAGCAGTGTTTCAGAACCTTTGTTTTTT.

The chain carries TRBV9 and TRBJ1-2; D remains ambiguous. Germline CDR1 and CDR2: SGDLS and YYNGEE. The CDR3 length is 15 residues. The V end was cut by 3 bases, the J end by 2 bases, with 14 bases between. CDR3 region: CASSAGSVANYGYTF. The CDR3 DNA follows: TGTGCCAGCAGCGCCGGCAGCGTCGCCAACTATGGCTACACCTTC.

The chain employs TRBV6-5 and TRBJ2-1; no definite D call. Trimming shortened V by 0 bases and J by 10 bases, and 13 bases separated the two germline ends. The CDR3 runs to 14 residues. Germline V gene sequence: CDR1 MNHEY, CDR2 SVGAGI. This chain's CDR3 is CASSYSFPRGEQFF. The CDR3 nucleotides are TGTGCCAGCAGTTACTCGTTTCCGCGCGGCGAGCAGTTCTTC.

V usage is TRBV7-2 and J usage is TRBJ1-6; D is unresolved. Germline lookup yields CDR1 SGHTA and CDR2 FQGNSA. Deletions cut 5 bases from V and 15 bases from J, with 17 bases between. The CDR3 contains 13 residues. The CDR3 loop reads CASSVNQAFLLHF. The CDR3 region has the DNA TGTGCCAGCAGCGTAAACCAGGCATTTCTCCTCCACTTT. Drawing the rest from reference TRBV7-2 and TRBJ1-6, the complete variable domain is GAGVSQSPSNKVTEKGKDVELRCDPISGHTALYWYRQSLGQGLEFLIYFQGNSAPDKSGLPSDRFSAERTGGSVSTLTIQRTQQEDSAVYLCASSVNQAFLLHFGNGTRLTVT.

The gene calls are TRBV2 and TRBJ1-6, with a weak D call TRBD1 (6 bases). V gave up 4 bases and J gave up 3 bases, with 10 bases separating them. The CDR3 is 15 residues long. Germline V gene lookup returns CDR1 SNHLY and CDR2 FYNNEI. CDR3 sequence: CASSVGQIYNSPLHF. Written as DNA, the CDR3 is TGTGCCAGCAGTGTGGGACAAATCTATAATTCACCCCTCCACTTT.

Here the CDR3 DNA reads TGTGCCAGCTCCCAGAGTAACAGCTACTATGGCTACACCTTC. Translating it yields CASSQSNSYYGYTF. The V call is TRBV18, the J call TRBJ1-2; D gene uncertain. The CDR3 contains 14 residues. Trimming took 6 bases from V and 3 from J, leaving 14 bases between them. The germline CDR1 and CDR2 sequences are KGHSH and LQKENI.

The J gene is TRBJ2-4, the V gene TRBV29-1, with 8 bases lining up with TRBD1. The CDR3 runs 13 residues. Germline CDR1 SQVTM, CDR2 ANQGSEA. The V segment lost 4 bases and the J segment 7 bases; nucleotides outside the gene matches: 6. This chain's CDR3 is CSVGTGSGNIQYF. For the CDR3, the DNA is TGCAGCGTTGGGACAGGGTCGGGGAACATTCAGTACTTC.

This clone was seen a handful of times. V is TRBV2 and J is TRBJ1-1, with D perhaps TRBD1 (5 bases). The V gene's germline CDR1 is SNHLY and CDR2 FYNNEI. This CDR3 is 14 amino acids long. V lost 8 bases and J 2 bases, leaving 15 bases between the germline ends. The chain's CDR3 is CASLRPGLNTEAFF. CDR3 DNA: TGTGCCAGCTTGCGGCCAGGGCTAAACACTGAAGCTTTCTTT.